This passage covers 17 T cell receptor beta chains from one sample sequenced in a study of regulatory T cells in long-lasting Graves disease. Libraries of TCR beta came from iRepertoire HTBI primers plus Arm-PCR of CDR3 regions. TCRdb called the multiplex PCR reads again in MiXCR, with one record for every CDR3 protein. The sample yields 350,000 to 550,000 distinct CDR3 sequences, around 15% seen once. Time point reported: newly diagnosed GD, antithyroid drugs for less than 3 months. PBMCs provided the RNA from which the TCR library was made. These same data were also listed under a study on T cells in Graves' hyperthyroidism and ophthalmopathy.

Here the sequenced sample was peripheral blood mononuclear cells (PBMCs), taken at new diagnosis, from a patient treated with antithyroid drugs. Source of these receptors: a woman in her fifties or sixties with Graves disease.

This clonotype was seen repeatedly, ten times or more. V is TRBV24-1 and J is TRBJ2-3; D perhaps matches TRBD2 (6 bases). This CDR3 is 15 amino acids long. Germline V gives CDR1 KGHDR, CDR2 SFDVKD. V was clipped by 4 bases and J by 2 bases, with 12 bases between them. The CDR3, as DNA: TGTGCCACCAGTGACCGGGAGTCCCCCACAGATACGCAGTATTTT. Translating it yields CATSDRESPTDTQYF.

The sample holds a few counts of this clonotype. This chain uses TRBV6-1 with TRBJ2-5; D perhaps matches TRBD1 (6 bases). V dropped 4 bases and J dropped 7 bases, with 19 bases sitting between them. CDR1 is MNHNS, CDR2 SASEGT, per germline. This CDR3 region has 15 residues. The CDR3 is CASSAPGHKRGTQYF. CDR3 sequence (DNA): TGTGCCAGCAGTGCCCCGGGACACAAAAGAGGGACCCAGTACTTC.

This clonotype was found a few times. This chain joins TRBV6-2 or TRBV6-3 and TRBJ1-3; 9 nucleotides agree with TRBD1. The CDR3 length is 16 residues. V lost 5 bases to trimming and J lost 0 bases; unmatched junction nucleotides: 5. Per the germline V gene, CDR1 is MNHEY and CDR2 is SVGEGT. CDR3 amino acids: CASSRRGQGSGNTIYF. CDR3 sequence (DNA): TGTGCCAGCAGTCGACGGGGACAGGGCTCTGGAAACACCATATATTTT.

The table lists this clonotype with many counts. The V gene is TRBV2, the J gene TRBJ2-1; D tentatively fits TRBD1 or TRBD2 (5 bases each). Germline CDR1 reads SNHLY; CDR2 reads FYNNEI. This CDR3 comprises 15 residues. V dropped 6 bases and J dropped 2 bases, with 14 bases sitting between them. In nucleotides, the CDR3 is TGTGCCAGCAGGGCCCCAGGGAGCCCCTACAATGAGCAGTTCTTC. It codes for CASRAPGSPYNEQFF.

This clonotype was observed many times. The rearrangement joins TRBV28 to TRBJ2-7; perhaps TRBD2 as D (5 bases). This CDR3 contains 13 residues. From germline, CDR1 is MDHEN and CDR2 SYDVKM. V was pared by 6 bases and J by 4 bases, with 13 bases between. CDR3 in DNA: TGTGCCAGCAGGCTAGCTAATAGGTACGAGCAGTACTTC. This sequence encodes CASRLANRYEQYF.

The V call is TRBV18, the J call TRBJ1-5, with TRBD1 matching over 9 bases. Per the germline V gene, CDR1 is KGHSH and CDR2 is LQKENI. Losses at the gene ends were 6 bases for V and 7 bases for J; bases not matched to a gene: 7. CDR3 size: 14 residues. The CDR3 protein is CASSPDRGGQPQHF. For the CDR3, the DNA is TGTGCCAGCTCTCCTGACAGGGGGGGACAGCCCCAGCATTTT. Drawing the rest from reference TRBV18 and TRBJ1-5, the complete variable domain is NAGVMQNPRHLVRRRGQEARLRCSPMKGHSHVYWYRQLPEEGLKFMVYLQKENIIDESGMPKERFSAEFPKEGPSILRIQQVVRGDSAAYFCASSPDRGGQPQHFGDGTRLSIL.

The chain uses TRBV5-1 and TRBJ1-5, with D unclear. This CDR3 has 15 residues. Trimming removed 0 bases at V and 4 bases at J, with 11 bases between. Germline-derived CDR1 and CDR2 are SGHRS and YFSETQ. In DNA form, the CDR3 reads TGCGCCAGCAGCTTGGGTCAGGAGGCGAATCAGCCCCAGCATTTT. It is translated as CASSLGQEANQPQHF. The full variable domain, completed using reference TRBV5-1 and TRBJ1-5, is KAGVTQTPRYLIKTRGQQVTLSCSPISGHRSVSWYQQTPGQGLQFLFEYFSETQRNKGNFPGRFSGRQFSNSRSEMNVSTLELGDSALYLCASSLGQEANQPQHFGDGTRLSIL.

The J gene is TRBJ2-5, the V gene TRBV5-1, with 8 nucleotides matching TRBD2. This CDR3 region has 14 residues. Germline values: CDR1 SGHRS, CDR2 YFSETQ. V was pared by 2 bases and J by 4 bases, with 4 bases of the junction left unmatched. The DNA of the CDR3 is TGCGCCAGCAGCTTATTCGGGGGGGTAGAGACCCAGTACTTC. This codes for CASSLFGGVETQYF.

The sample holds many counts of this clonotype. The chain has TRBV7-9 and TRBJ2-3; tentatively, D is TRBD2 (6 bases). Germline CDR1 SEHNR, CDR2 FQNEAQ (reference sequence). V was pared by 3 bases and J by 0 bases, with 10 bases between. The CDR3 is made up of 15 amino acids. CDR3 in amino acids: CASSLPEGSTDTQYF. The CDR3 DNA follows: TGTGCCAGCAGCTTGCCGGAGGGGAGCACAGATACGCAGTATTTT.

This clonotype was observed many times. The V and J genes are TRBV3-1 and TRBJ2-7; 8 nucleotides match TRBD2. The CDR3 is 14 residues long. Looked up from germline, CDR1 is LGHDT and CDR2 is YNNKEL (reference sequence). J gave up 6 bases and V 2 bases, and 6 bases lay outside the gene matches. CDR3 nucleotides: TGTGCCAGCAGCCAAACGTATACTAGCGGCGAGCAGTACTTC. Protein product: CASSQTYTSGEQYF.

This chain joins TRBV6-5 and TRBJ2-2; D unresolved. The ends were cut back, 1 base at V and 6 bases at J, with 12 bases in the middle. The CDR3 spans 15 residues. Looked up from germline, CDR1 is MNHEY and CDR2 is SVGAGI. CDR3 sequence (DNA): TGTGCCAGCAGTTACTTGCCAGAGAGGTCCGGGGAGCTGTTTTTT. Translated, it gives CASSYLPERSGELFF.

The chain couples TRBV19 to TRBJ2-6; 10 bases map to TRBD2. Germline values: CDR1 LNHDA, CDR2 SQIVND (reference sequence). The trim removed 10 bases at V and 2 bases at J, leaving 14 bases unmatched. The CDR3 totals 18 residues. Here the CDR3 DNA reads TGTGCCACCGCCCGACCTAGCGGGAGAGGAACTGGGGCCAACGTCCTGACTTTC. Encoded protein: CATARPSGRGTGANVLTF. The full variable domain, with the rest looked up from reference TRBV19 and TRBJ2-6, is DGGITQSPKYLFRKEGQNVTLSCEQNLNHDAMYWYRQDPGQGLRLIYYSQIVNDFQKGDIAEGYSVSREKKESFPLTVTSAQKNPTAFYLCATARPSGRGTGANVLTFGAGSRLTVL.

This clonotype was seen repeatedly, ten times or more. The V call is TRBV12-3 or TRBV12-4, the J call TRBJ2-1; D tentatively fits TRBD1 or TRBD2 (5 bases each). The CDR3 runs to 18 residues. Trimming took 6 bases from V and 7 from J, leaving 28 bases between them. DNA for the CDR3: TGTGCCAGCAGGGCTCCAGGGTTGGTCGGGGCCTTCCCTAATGAGCAGTTCTTC. It specifies CASRAPGLVGAFPNEQFF.

In its sample, this clonotype was seen many times. The chain combines TRBV7-9 with TRBJ2-3, with 8 positions matching TRBD2. Germline V CDR1 and CDR2: SEHNR, FQNEAQ (reference sequence). V dropped 1 base and J dropped 5; count of bases not matched to a gene: 5. The CDR3 runs 15 residues. The CDR3, as DNA: TGTGCCAGCAGCTTAGGAGGACTAGCAGGAGATACGCAGTATTTT. The encoded protein is CASSLGGLAGDTQYF.

This clonotype was observed many times. The chain couples TRBV28 to TRBJ1-1, with a tentative D call TRBD1 (6 bases). The ends were cut back, 3 bases at V and 3 bases at J, with 11 bases in the middle. CDR3 length: 14 amino acids. From germline, CDR1 is MDHEN and CDR2 SYDVKM. The CDR3 DNA reads as TGTGCCAGCAGTTTCTCAGGGGTGTACACTGAAGCTTTCTTT. This sequence encodes CASSFSGVYTEAFF.

This clonotype was observed at least ten times. This rearrangement joins TRBV2 to TRBJ2-4; maybe TRBD1 (6 bases). Germline V gives CDR1 SNHLY, CDR2 FYNNEI. The length of the CDR3 is 11 residues. Trimming took off 6 bases at V and 10 bases at J, with 10 bases between the two ends. The CDR3 region has the DNA TGTGCCAGCAGAGGCCAGGGGATTCAGTACTTC. Amino acid sequence: CASRGQGIQYF.

This clonotype was detected a few times. CDR3 region: CASSLLSASSTDTQYF. CDR3 DNA sequence: TGCGCCAGCAGCCTCCTTAGCGCCTCTAGCACAGATACGCAGTATTTT. The gene calls are TRBV5-1 and TRBJ2-3, with D possibly TRBD2 on 5 matching bases. The CDR3 covers 16 residues. Germline V gives CDR1 SGHRS, CDR2 YFSETQ. The V and J ends lost 4 bases and 0 bases respectively, with 15 bases between them.